Following are 3 T cell receptor beta chains from one sample sequenced in a study of a mutant IDH1 vaccine in newly diagnosed glioma. The method was immunoSEQ multiplex PCR; TCRdb's version includes in-frame clones alone and lacks a portion of them. The data contain roughly 62,000 clones, about 89% of them seen just once; the ten biggest clones take up around 2%. The time point denotes: week 11, during vaccination. Vaccinated patients received 300 ug of mutant IDH1 20-mer peptide per dose, with topical imiquimod. These receptors' targets are unknown. The specimen was PBMCs, collected from a glioma patient whose treatment included an IDH1 peptide vaccine. Receptors were obtained from a middle-aged man with glioma.

The V and J genes are TRBV25-1 and TRBJ2-7, with TRBD1 as a possible D gene (5 bases). Trimming removed 3 bases at V and 9 bases at J, with 12 bases between. The CDR3 has 12 residues. CDR1 is MGHDK and CDR2 is SYGVNS in the germline V gene. The DNA for the CDR3 is TGTGCCAGCAGTGAGGATTTTACAGGGCAGTACTTC. Its protein is CASSEDFTGQYF.

The V and J genes are TRBV6-6 and TRBJ2-3; a possible D gene is TRBD2 (5 bases). Germline CDR1 is MNHNY and CDR2 is SVGAGI (reference sequence). The CDR3 sequence is 14 residues long. Trimming cost V 10 bases and J 1 base, with 15 bases left between them. The CDR3 loop reads CATGESGRTDTQYF. CDR3 bases: TGTGCCACCGGGGAAAGCGGCCGCACAGATACGCAGTATTTT.

The sample holds a few counts of this clone. The V call is TRBV28, the J call TRBJ1-2; possible D gene TRBD1, 5 bases. The V gene lost 6 bases and the J gene lost 5 bases, with 16 bases spanning the gap. The germline CDR1 and CDR2 sequences are MDHEN and SYDVKM. The CDR3 length is 14 residues. CDR3 sequence reads: CASSPYLDTYGYTF. The CDR3 nucleotides read TGTGCCAGCAGCCCGTATTTGGACACATATGGCTACACCTTC.